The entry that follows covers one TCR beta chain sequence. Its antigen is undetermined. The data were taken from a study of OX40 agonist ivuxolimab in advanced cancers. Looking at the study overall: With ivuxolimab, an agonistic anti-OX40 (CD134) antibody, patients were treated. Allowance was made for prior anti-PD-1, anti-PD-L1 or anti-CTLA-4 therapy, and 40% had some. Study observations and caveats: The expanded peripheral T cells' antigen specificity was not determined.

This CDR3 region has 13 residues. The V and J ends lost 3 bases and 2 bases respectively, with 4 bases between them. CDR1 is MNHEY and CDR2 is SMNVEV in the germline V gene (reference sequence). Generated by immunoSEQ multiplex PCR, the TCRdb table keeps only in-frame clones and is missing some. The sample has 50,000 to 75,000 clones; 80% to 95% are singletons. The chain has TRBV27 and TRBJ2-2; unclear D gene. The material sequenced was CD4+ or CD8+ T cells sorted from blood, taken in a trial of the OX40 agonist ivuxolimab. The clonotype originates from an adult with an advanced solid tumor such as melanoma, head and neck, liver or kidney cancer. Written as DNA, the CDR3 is TGTGCCAGCAGTTTTGGCAACACCGGGGAGCTGTTTTTT. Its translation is CASSFGNTGELFF.